This T cell receptor (beta chain) was found in a study of PD-1 blockade in classical Hodgkin lymphoma (dated by TCRdb to about 2020). Regarding the study in general: Nivolumab dosing was 3 mg/kg intravenously every 2 weeks, continuing until either disease progression or unacceptable toxicity. The study used CyTOF and TCR beta sequencing to define a peripheral blood immune signature of response to PD-1 blockade in classical Hodgkin lymphoma. General conclusions and limits of the study: CD4+ but not CD8+ TCR diversity rose significantly by C4D1 (p=0.0027 vs p=0.16), most apparent in complete responders (p=0.02). Baseline diversity similar to that of newly diagnosed patients was observed in trial patients achieving complete response, whereas significantly lower diversity was observed in partial responders and progressors. The study was limited to a single clinical trial cohort, and causes of repertoire differences, possibly disease activity or prior therapy, remained undefined. Baseline TCR diversity was reported as lower in newly diagnosed patients than in healthy donors, and lower still in relapsed/refractory patients. Diversity was lower in patients who began nivolumab less than 1 year after ASCT, so these patients were left out of later analyses to avoid confounding by immune reconstitution.

The Qiagen DNeasy kit was used to extract genomic DNA from unsorted PBMCs and from the negatively selected CD4+ and CD8+ fractions. TCR beta CDR3 regions were subjected to amplification by immunoSEQ multiplex PCR with primers that anneal to V and J segments. A synthetic immune receptor repertoire was used to minimize amplification bias, and any remaining bias was removed computationally after sequencing. Per the authors' processing: Repertoire diversity was quantified as the Shannon entropy index using custom Python scripts. Unsorted, CD4+ and CD8+ repertoires were analyzed separately, except for combined analyses in which CD4+ and CD8+ sequences were merged in silico. A clone counted as expanded when the clone's frequency after treatment rose at least 2-fold relative to C1D1, and clones undetected at baseline were given a pseudocount of 0.5. Singleton clones were defined as clones with 0 or 1 copy at C1D1, and non-singleton clones were defined as clones with 2 or more copies. By matching protein sequences in sorted samples from the same patient, clones expanded in unsorted samples were annotated as CD4+, CD8+ or unknown. Wilcoxon tests on paired samples were used to test diversity changes from C1D1 to C4D1. TCRdb mirrors the immuneACCESS table, restricted to in-frame sequences. Some clones are absent from its copies; in checked studies, under half trace to an unresolved V gene, and the reason for the others is unknown. That table is the source of V, J and clone size, and D and trimming were worked out from the DNA. Counted in this sample were approximately 20,000 clones; about 87% of them appeared once. Approximately 5.3% of the sample belongs to the ten largest clones.

This clone was counted only a few times. Its antigen has not been determined. No base qualities exist here, and no much larger clone lies one base off it. In the germline V gene, CDR1 corresponds to MDHEN and CDR2 to SYDVKM. Deletion took 4 bases off V and 4 bases off J, with a span of 11 bases between the germline ends. The CDR3 starts with the cysteine, ends with the phenylalanine, and has 13 residues. Only the CDR3 part of the read is kept: 39 bases, read in frame from the first base. In light of the paper, this sample's time point label describes: cycle 4 day 1 (C4D1), after 6 weeks of nivolumab. All trial patients had relapsed after autologous stem cell transplantation, with cohorts A, B and C differing in prior brentuximab vedotin exposure. Magnetic negative selection with a Miltenyi CD8+ T cell isolation kit was used to purify CD8+ T cells from thawed PBMCs. The trial cohort was composed of about 58 patients with relapsed/refractory classical Hodgkin lymphoma, for whom complete response, partial response or progressive disease was recorded as best overall response. Single-agent nivolumab was administered to trial patients in the multi-cohort phase II CheckMate 205 trial. An independent review committee assessed best overall response by applying the 2007 International Working Group response criteria. Trial PBMCs were obtained immediately prior to nivolumab initiation (C1D1) and on therapy at cycle 2 day 1 and cycle 4 day 1. Peripheral blood was collected in 8 mL Vacutainer Cell Preparation Tubes, from which PBMCs were isolated by centrifugation and then cryopreserved. Purified CD4+ and CD8+ fractions were prepared only for cases where an additional PBMC sample was available. Magnetically labelled cells were depleted on LS columns in a quadroMACS separator, and the flow-through was collected as the purified fraction.

The source of this sequence is a human donor with classical Hodgkin lymphoma. The receptor chain draws on TRBV28 and TRBJ2-7; TRBD2 is possibly the D segment (5 matching bases). Specimen: CD8+ T cells from blood, collected before the fourth cycle of nivolumab. The CDR3 region has the sequence CASSWAGNYEQYF. The DNA sequence is given as TGTGCCAGCAGTTGGGCGGGCAATTACGAGCAGTACTTC.